This TCR beta chain is drawn from a study of blood T cell repertoires in COVID-19. Study-level information: Samples of COVID-19 (acute and convalescent) were obtained from the United States, Italy and Spain. In each case, the material was cDNA or gDNA derived from T cells, B-cell-depleted T cells, or PBMCs.

This clone has at least ten counts. As processed by the authors: Scientists estimated how many nucleated cells there were by amplifying reference gene primers. The method was immunoSEQ multiplex PCR; TCRdb's version includes in-frame clones alone and lacks a portion of them. V and J calls plus clone size are reproduced from that table; the DNA served to infer D and trimming. The sample shows over 200,000 clones, around 88% of them seen only once. The sequence derives from a woman in her forties or fifties with acute or convalescent COVID-19. The sequenced sample was peripheral blood.

For the CDR3, the DNA is TGTGCCAGCTCACCCCCCGCACAGGGGCCAAAATACGAGCAGTACTTC. Translating gives CASSPPAQGPKYEQYF. V is TRBV18 and J is TRBJ2-7; 7 nucleotides match TRBD1. Germline CDR1 KGHSH, CDR2 LQKENI. CDR3 length: 16 amino acids. The ends lost 3 bases at V and 4 bases at J; junction bases unmatched: 12.